These 21 T cell receptor beta chains were sequenced from one sample in a study of response to subunit inactivated influenza vaccine. TCRdb reprocessed the RT-PCR reads with MiXCR, giving one entry per CDR3 protein. The table has 560,000 or so distinct CDR3 sequences, roughly 8.2% seen once. The sequencing used PBMCs from blood, collected roughly 24 months after vaccination. Receptors were obtained from a man aged 50-75 years who received an inactivated influenza vaccine.

This clonotype was picked up a small number of times. CDR3 bases: TGTGCCACGGGTAGGGCCGGGGCCTGGAACACTGAAGCTTTCTTT. It specifies CATGRAGAWNTEAFF. This chain connects TRBV14 to TRBJ1-1; weak D call: TRBD1 (5 bases). V was trimmed by 10 bases and J by 1 base, leaving 19 bases between them. The V gene's germline CDR1 is SGHDN and CDR2 FVKESK. This CDR3 has 15 amino acids.

This clonotype came up many times. The chain is built from TRBV4-2 and TRBJ1-1; D gene uncertain. The CDR3 totals 16 residues. CDR1 is LGHNA, CDR2 YNFKEQ, per germline. V dropped 1 base and J dropped 0 bases, with 12 bases sitting between them. This CDR3 is CASSQGPRNMNTEAFF. In DNA form, the CDR3 reads TGTGCCAGCAGCCAAGGTCCTCGAAACATGAACACTGAAGCTTTCTTT.

The table lists this clonotype with many counts. The CDR3 loop is CAWSDNTYTDTQYF. CDR3 nucleotides: TGTGCCTGGAGTGATAACACATACACAGATACGCAGTATTTT. This rearrangement joins TRBV30 to TRBJ2-3; D is unclear. The CDR3 spans 14 residues. Trimming stripped 1 base from V and 2 bases from J, with 10 bases between. Per germline, CDR1 GTSNPN and CDR2 SVGIG (reference sequence).

This clonotype was observed a few times. The chain recombines TRBV5-1 with TRBJ2-3; 8 bases align to TRBD2. This CDR3 contains 16 residues. Per germline, CDR1 SGHRS and CDR2 YFSETQ. V was pared by 4 bases and J by 0 bases, with 7 bases of the junction left unmatched. The CDR3 region has the DNA TGCGCCAGCAGCCTAACTAGCGGAACTAGCACAGATACGCAGTATTTT. Its protein is CASSLTSGTSTDTQYF. Variable domain in full (rest from reference TRBV5-1 and TRBJ2-3): KAGVTQTPRYLIKTRGQQVTLSCSPISGHRSVSWYQQTPGQGLQFLFEYFSETQRNKGNFPGRFSGRQFSNSRSEMNVSTLELGDSALYLCASSLTSGTSTDTQYFGPGTRLTVL.

This clonotype was picked up a small number of times. J is TRBJ2-5 and V is TRBV14; 10 bases agree with TRBD1. V lost 3 bases, J lost 5 bases, and 9 bases stayed unmatched. This CDR3 has 16 residues. Germline V CDR1 and CDR2: SGHDN, FVKESK. The CDR3 DNA follows: TGTGCCAGCAGCCACGCCGACAGGGGGCGAACGGAGACCCAGTACTTC. Its protein is CASSHADRGRTETQYF.

This clonotype was picked up a small number of times. This sequence joins TRBV11-2 and TRBJ1-4, with unresolved D. V lost 0 bases to trimming and J lost 3 bases, with 2 bases between them. The germline V gene encodes CDR1 SGHAT and CDR2 FQNNGV. The CDR3 is 13 residues long. DNA for the CDR3: TGTGCCAGCAGCTTAGAGGCTAATGAAAAACTGTTTTTT. This gives the protein CASSLEANEKLFF.

This clonotype was seen many times. The chain is built from TRBV7-9 and TRBJ1-1; 8 bases align to TRBD1. J lost 6 bases, V lost 7 bases, and 13 bases had no gene match. CDR3 length: 15 amino acids. Germline values: CDR1 SEHNR, CDR2 FQNEAQ (reference sequence). CDR3 region: CASIQTGGLRAEAFF. CDR3 DNA: TGTGCCAGCATCCAAACAGGGGGTTTAAGAGCTGAAGCTTTCTTT. Filled out from reference TRBV7-9 and TRBJ1-1, the complete variable domain reads DTGVSQNPRHKITKRGQNVTFRCDPISEHNRLYWYRQTLGQGPEFLTYFQNEAQLEKSRLLSDRFSAERPKGSFSTLEIQRTEQGDSAMYLCASIQTGGLRAEAFFGQGTRLTVV.

The rearrangement joins TRBV7-2 to TRBJ2-7; perhaps TRBD2 as D (5 bases). Germline V lookup: CDR1 SGHTA, CDR2 FQGNSA. Trimming cost V 1 base and J 5 bases, with 12 bases left between them. The CDR3 runs 14 residues. CDR3 residues: CASSLGAAGHEQYF. The CDR3 DNA reads as TGTGCCAGCAGCTTAGGAGCGGCAGGCCACGAGCAGTACTTC.

This sequence joins TRBV4-1 and TRBJ1-2; D is unclear. V was cut by 0 bases and J by 8 bases, with 13 bases left in between. The CDR3 length is 14 residues. Germline CDR1 is MGHRA and CDR2 is YSYEKL. CDR3 DNA sequence: TGCGCCAGCAGCCAAGATTCGATCCGGAAGGGCTACACCTTC. Its protein product is CASSQDSIRKGYTF.

This clonotype has more than one count but fewer than ten. The V gene is TRBV29-1, the J gene TRBJ1-1; a weak D match, TRBD1 (5 bases). V lost 6 bases, J lost 4 bases, and 9 bases lay in between. Germline V gene sequence: CDR1 SQVTM, CDR2 ANQGSEA. This CDR3 is 11 amino acids long. CDR3: CSVSGATEAFF. The CDR3 coding sequence is TGCAGCGTAAGCGGGGCCACTGAAGCTTTCTTT.

The CDR3 coding sequence is TGTGCCAGCAGCCAAGGAAGCCGGGGGCGAGGTGAAAAACTGTTTTTT. Its translation is CASSQGSRGRGEKLFF. The J gene is TRBJ1-4, the V gene TRBV3-1; tentative D call: TRBD1 (6 bases). CDR1 LGHDT and CDR2 YNNKEL come from the germline V gene (reference sequence). V was shortened by 1 base and J by 7 bases, with 16 bases between the two germline ends. The CDR3 is made up of 16 amino acids. The complete variable domain, with remaining parts taken from reference TRBV3-1 and TRBJ1-4, reads DTAVSQTPKYLVTQMGNDKSIKCEQNLGHDTMYWYKQDSKKFLKIMFSYNNKELIINETVPNRFSPKSPDKAHLNLHINSLELGDSAVYFCASSQGSRGRGEKLFFGSGTQLSVL.

This chain connects TRBV28 to TRBJ1-1; 8 bases are shared with TRBD1. With 5 bases clipped from V and 7 bases from J, the junction kept 9 bases outside the gene matches. This CDR3 spans 14 amino acids. The germline CDR1 and CDR2 sequences are MDHEN and SYDVKM. CDR3: CASSLTGGRDEAFF. CDR3 in DNA: TGTGCCAGCAGTCTTACAGGGGGTAGAGATGAAGCTTTCTTT.

This clonotype was observed a handful of times. The V gene is TRBV7-8, the J gene TRBJ2-3; the D gene could be TRBD1 or TRBD2 (5 bases each). There are 16 residues in the CDR3. The germline V gene has CDR1 SGHVS and CDR2 FQNEAQ. V was pared by 3 bases and J by 0 bases, with 13 bases between. The CDR3 spells CASSLGTERSTDTQYF. The CDR3 DNA follows: TGTGCCAGCAGCTTGGGGACGGAAAGAAGCACAGATACGCAGTATTTT.

This clonotype has just a few counts. The rearrangement joins TRBV20-1 to TRBJ2-7, with 11 bases matching TRBD2. J was trimmed by 3 bases and V by 4 bases; bases with no gene match: 5. Looked up from germline, CDR1 is DFQATT and CDR2 is SNEGSKA (reference sequence). This CDR3 has 14 amino acids. The CDR3 region is CSATRLAGNYEQYF. The CDR3 DNA follows: TGCAGTGCTACAAGACTAGCGGGAAACTACGAGCAGTACTTC.

The chain recombines TRBV28 with TRBJ2-5, with D tentatively TRBD1 (5 bases). Trimming shortened V by 3 bases and J by 7 bases, and 21 bases separated the two germline ends. The germline CDR1 and CDR2 sequences are MDHEN and SYDVKM. CDR3 size: 16 residues. The CDR3 bases are TGTGCCAGCAGTTTCCGATTGCGCAGGGCACTTGGGACCCAGTACTTC. Amino acid sequence: CASSFRLRRALGTQYF.

This clonotype was counted a single time. The chain carries TRBV6-1 and TRBJ2-2, with 7 bases identical to TRBD2. The junction had 4 bases not matched to a gene; V was cut back by 2 bases and J by 1 base. Germline V gene lookup returns CDR1 MNHNS and CDR2 SASEGT. This CDR3 comprises 16 residues. The CDR3 loop reads CASSETGLVNTGELFF. As DNA, the CDR3 is TGTGCCAGCAGTGAAACCGGACTAGTGAACACCGGGGAGCTGTTTTTT.

In its sample, this clonotype was seen many times. This sequence joins TRBV29-1 and TRBJ1-2, with D maybe TRBD1 (5 bases). The CDR3 loop spans 14 amino acids. V gave up 7 bases and J gave up 6 bases, with 21 bases separating them. Germline V gene sequence: CDR1 SQVTM, CDR2 ANQGSEA. The CDR3 nucleotides read TGCAGCGGCTCCCAGGGTACGAGTAGGGATGGCTACACCTTC. Translated: CSGSQGTSRDGYTF.

With regard to this clonotype: Given a much more abundant clone one base away, this may be a read error. The CDR3 DNA sequence: TGCGCCAGCAGCTCTACCATTCCGGGGGTCACAGATACGCAGTATTTT. Amino acids: CASSSTIPGVTDTQYF. The chain couples TRBV4-1 to TRBJ2-3, with a tentative D call TRBD2 (6 bases). The CDR3 sequence is 16 residues long. Germline V gene lookup returns CDR1 MGHRA and CDR2 YSYEKL. V was cut by 5 bases and J by 2 bases, with 17 bases left in between.

This clonotype has just a few counts. The chain recombines TRBV9 with TRBJ2-1, with 9 bases lining up with TRBD2. Germline assignment: CDR1 SGDLS and CDR2 YYNGEE. Trimming removed 6 bases from V and 2 bases from J; junction bases left unmatched: 6. CDR3 size: 15 residues. The CDR3 sequence is CASTQKREAYNEQFF. CDR3 nucleotides: TGTGCCAGCACCCAGAAGCGGGAGGCCTACAATGAGCAGTTCTTC. The full variable domain, its missing parts supplied by reference TRBV9 and TRBJ2-1, is DSGVTQTPKHLITATGQRVTLRCSPRSGDLSVYWYQQSLDQGLQFLIQYYNGEERAKGNILERFSAQQFPDLHSELNLSSLELGDSALYFCASTQKREAYNEQFFGPGTRLTVL.

This clonotype was detected many times. The gene calls are TRBV29-1 and TRBJ1-5; 7 bases are a match to TRBD1. The CDR3 has 13 residues. Per germline, CDR1 SQVTM and CDR2 ANQGSEA. V was clipped by 7 bases and J by 5 bases; unmatched bases: 8. CDR3 sequence reads: CSAAQGHDQPQHF. For the CDR3, the DNA is TGCAGCGCCGCACAGGGGCACGATCAGCCCCAGCATTTT.

This clonotype was observed many times. The chain recombines TRBV20-1 with TRBJ2-7, with D tentatively TRBD1 (6 bases). V lost 6 bases to trimming and J lost 4 bases, with 19 bases between them. The CDR3 has 14 residues. Per germline, CDR1 DFQATT and CDR2 SNEGSKA (reference sequence). Written as DNA, the CDR3 is TGCAGTGCATACAGGGTTGATGGGCTTTACGAGCAGTACTTC. As protein: CSAYRVDGLYEQYF.